The rows below give T cell receptor beta chains drawn from one sample of a study of blood T cells in healthy people across ages. TCRdb passed the 5' RACE reads through MiXCR, listing each CDR3 protein once. The sample holds roughly 900,000 distinct CDR3 sequences, 40% to 60% seen once. The sequencing input was blood. These receptors were taken from a young man in good health. CDR3s include the opening cysteine and the closing phenylalanine or tryptophan. The D gene is left open where the match is weak. Only some rows state a clone size, as once, few, many or a class for expanded clones.

clone size,D gene,J gene,V gene,CDR3 protein,CDR3 DNA
NA,TRBD1,TRBJ2-7,TRBV5-1,CASSLERGRLSHEQYF,TGCGCCAGCAGCTTGGAGAGGGGGCGCCTTTCCCACGAGCAGTACTTC
few,NA,TRBJ2-3,TRBV7-2,CASTLTVLGTDTQYF,TGTGCCAGCACCCTGACAGTTCTAGGCACAGATACGCAGTATTTT
NA,TRBD2,TRBJ2-3,TRBV9,CASGSGGRADTQYF,TGTGCCAGCGGAAGCGGGGGGAGGGCGGATACGCAGTATTTT
NA,TRBD1,TRBJ1-5,TRBV5-1,CASSLDSGGQGDQPQHF,TGCGCCAGCAGCCTAGACAGCGGGGGACAGGGGGACCAGCCCCAGCATTTT
NA,NA,TRBJ2-6,TRBV3-1,CASSSPREGSGANVLTF,TGTGCCAGCAGTTCACCGCGGGAAGGCTCTGGGGCCAACGTCCTGACTTTC
NA,NA,TRBJ2-1,TRBV11-2,CASSSQVNEQFF,TGTGCCAGCAGCTCCCAGGTCAATGAGCAGTTCTTC
NA,NA,TRBJ1-5,TRBV7-9,CASSLGEGSGQLQHF,TGTGCCAGCAGCTTAGGGGAAGGGTCAGGACAGCTCCAGCATTTT
NA,TRBD1,TRBJ1-5,TRBV30,CAWSGSNRGNQPQHF,TGTGCCTGGAGTGGCTCGAACAGGGGTAATCAGCCCCAGCATTTT
few,NA,TRBJ1-6,TRBV25-1,CASAVGAGAKHGSPLHF,TGTGCCAGTGCTGTGGGGGCAGGAGCCAAACATGGTTCACCCCTCCACTTT
few,TRBD1,TRBJ2-3,TRBV12-3/TRBV12-4,CASSRKGADVQYF,TGTGCCAGCAGTAGAAAGGGGGCAGATGTGCAGTATTTT
NA,NA,TRBJ2-3,TRBV25-1,CASSSSSRHFTDTQYF,TGTGCCAGCAGTTCGAGTAGCCGCCATTTCACAGATACGCAGTATTTT
NA,NA,TRBJ2-3,TRBV18,CASSNGQTTTDTQYF,TGTGCCAGCTCAAATGGACAGACGACCACAGATACGCAGTATTTT
few,NA,TRBJ1-6,TRBV20-1,CSASSPVPGIDSPLHF,TGCAGTGCTAGCAGTCCCGTACCGGGTATCGATTCACCCCTCCACTTT
many,TRBD1,TRBJ2-7,TRBV6-1,CASSAGTGGGLSYEQYF,TGTGCCAGCAGTGCAGGGACAGGGGGCGGACTATCCTACGAGCAGTACTTC
NA,NA,TRBJ2-5,TRBV7-2,CASRLGQPSGEQYF,TGTGCCAGCAGGTTAGGACAGCCCTCTGGAGAGCAGTACTTC
NA,NA,TRBJ1-6,TRBV12-3/TRBV12-4,CASSPTERDSPLHF,TGTGCCAGCAGTCCAACAGAGAGAGATTCACCCCTCCACTTT
many,NA,TRBJ2-3,TRBV29-1,CSVAQRYRGRADTQYF,TGCAGCGTTGCGCAGAGATATAGGGGACGGGCCGATACGCAGTATTTT
few,NA,TRBJ1-6,TRBV7-2,CASSVTTGLSPLHF,TGTGCCAGCAGCGTAACGACCGGTTTGTCACCCCTCCACTTT
NA,NA,TRBJ1-4,TRBV30,CACDLEEKLFF,TGTGCCTGTGACCTGGAGGAAAAACTGTTTTTT
NA,TRBD1,TRBJ2-7,TRBV11-3,CASTRVGQTEQYF,TGTGCCAGCACCCGAGTGGGACAGACCGAGCAGTACTTC
few,NA,TRBJ1-5,TRBV19,CASKFGPGIYSNQPQHF,TGTGCCAGTAAATTCGGCCCCGGGATTTATAGCAATCAGCCCCAGCATTTT
once,TRBD2,TRBJ2-1,TRBV20-1,CSARDSSGGNEQFF,TGCAGTGCTAGAGATTCGAGCGGGGGCAATGAGCAGTTCTTC
few,TRBD2,TRBJ2-1,TRBV29-1,CSVEALAGWNNEQFF,TGCAGCGTTGAAGCACTAGCGGGGTGGAACAATGAGCAGTTCTTC
NA,TRBD2,TRBJ2-1,TRBV24-1,CATSDPTAAGDNEQFF,TGTGCCACCAGTGATCCCACCGCCGCGGGGGACAATGAGCAGTTCTTC
once,NA,TRBJ2-7,TRBV4-1,CASSLPGRRYEQYF,TGCGCCAGCAGCCTTCCGGGACGGAGATACGAGCAGTACTTC
once,TRBD1,TRBJ2-7,TRBV10-3,CAFSFGDRERNEQYF,TGTGCCTTCAGCTTTGGGGACAGGGAACGCAACGAGCAGTACTTC
NA,NA,TRBJ2-1,TRBV14,CASSQGEGHHNEQFF,TGTGCCAGCAGCCAAGGGGAGGGACACCACAATGAGCAGTTCTTC
NA,NA,TRBJ2-7,TRBV6-6,CASTIRGSYEQYF,TGTGCCAGCACCATCAGGGGTTCCTACGAGCAGTACTTC
few,NA,TRBJ2-5,TRBV2,CASSEGRVSGETQYF,TGTGCCAGCAGTGAAGGTCGGGTGTCAGGCGAGACCCAGTACTTC
many,NA,TRBJ2-5,TRBV7-2,CASSLGGVQETQYF,TGTGCCAGCAGTTTAGGTGGCGTCCAAGAGACCCAGTACTTC
NA,TRBD1,TRBJ1-2,TRBV5-1,CANTGQRPNYGYTF,TGCGCCAATACGGGACAGCGACCTAACTATGGCTACACCTTC
NA,TRBD2,TRBJ2-1,TRBV2,CASELGAGVRQFF,TGTGCCAGTGAATTAGGGGCGGGGGTTCGGCAGTTCTTC
few,NA,TRBJ2-5,TRBV12-3/TRBV12-4,CASSPGRTGETQYF,TGTGCCAGCAGTCCGGGGAGAACAGGAGAGACCCAGTACTTC
NA,TRBD2,TRBJ2-1,TRBV20-1,CSARDWGSGARWDEQFF,TGCAGTGCTAGAGATTGGGGTAGCGGGGCCCGATGGGATGAGCAGTTCTTC
NA,TRBD2,TRBJ2-1,TRBV5-1,CASSFSFGGGGEQFF,TGCGCCAGCAGCTTCTCATTTGGGGGGGGAGGGGAGCAGTTCTTC
NA,NA,TRBJ2-7,TRBV20-1,CSARPGTPSYEQYF,TGCAGTGCTAGACCGGGGACCCCGTCCTACGAGCAGTACTTC
few,NA,TRBJ2-2,TRBV29-1,CSVGWATGELFF,TGCAGCGTTGGGTGGGCCACCGGGGAGCTGTTTTTT
NA,NA,TRBJ2-3,TRBV5-1,CASNLTTDTQYF,TGCGCCAGCAACTTGACAACAGATACGCAGTATTTT
few,TRBD2,TRBJ2-1,TRBV5-6,CASSFERGGIYNEQFF,TGTGCCAGCAGCTTTGAGCGGGGGGGCATCTACAATGAGCAGTTCTTC
many,NA,TRBJ2-3,TRBV7-2,CASSLTRQGRGDTQYF,TGTGCCAGCAGCTTGACGCGGCAGGGGCGGGGAGATACGCAGTATTTT
once,TRBD1,TRBJ2-2,TRBV14,CASSQGKWTGLTGELFF,TGTGCCAGCAGCCAAGGGAAATGGACAGGGCTCACCGGGGAGCTGTTTTTT
NA,NA,TRBJ2-2,TRBV3-1,CASSLLGQGHTGELFF,TGTGCCAGCAGCCTACTCGGGCAGGGCCACACCGGGGAGCTGTTTTTT
NA,NA,TRBJ2-1,TRBV12-3/TRBV12-4,CASSSRTGVYNEQFF,TGTGCCAGCAGTTCCCGGACTGGGGTCTACAATGAGCAGTTCTTC
NA,NA,TRBJ2-7,TRBV5-4,CASSLDQGPDEQYF,TGTGCCAGCAGCTTGGATCAGGGCCCCGACGAGCAGTACTTC
NA,TRBD2,TRBJ2-1,TRBV24-1,CATSDFGLAGSNEQFF,TGTGCCACCAGTGATTTTGGACTAGCGGGGAGCAATGAGCAGTTCTTC